The next 29 T cell receptor beta chains were all read from a single sample in a study of early T cells in non-severe SARS-CoV-2 infection. MiXCR was run by TCRdb on the 5' RACE reads, yielding one entry per CDR3 protein. Of 50,000 or so distinct CDR3 sequences in the sample, around 7.5% were seen once. The source material was whole blood. The receptors originated from an adult who was a healthcare worker with PCR-confirmed SARS-CoV-2 infection or an uninfected control (not recorded which).

This clonotype was detected only a few times. The chain uses TRBV6-2 or TRBV6-3 and TRBJ2-7; weak D call: TRBD2 (5 bases). The CDR3 covers 18 residues. V was cut by 2 bases and J by 1 base, with 21 bases left in between. Germline lookup yields CDR1 MNHEY and CDR2 SVGEGT. CDR3 protein: CASSYDDGLAGESYEQYF. Here the CDR3 DNA reads TGTGCCAGCAGTTACGATGATGGGCTCGCCGGGGAGTCCTACGAGCAGTACTTC.

This clonotype was seen ten or more times. The chain joins TRBV11-2 to TRBJ1-2, with TRBD1 matching 9 bases. Germline loops: CDR1 SGHAT, CDR2 FQNNGV. This CDR3 spans 14 amino acids. V lost 7 bases, J lost 5 bases, and 8 bases stayed unmatched. The CDR3 sequence is CASTTGTGQYGYTF. CDR3 bases: TGTGCCAGCACCACCGGGACAGGGCAGTATGGCTACACCTTC.

This clonotype came up many times. This chain joins TRBV2 and TRBJ1-5; 9 bases match TRBD1. The V gene's germline CDR1 is SNHLY and CDR2 FYNNEI. The CDR3 runs 13 residues. J was trimmed by 10 bases and V by 5 bases; bases with no gene match: 6. The CDR3 nucleotides read TGTGCCAGCAGTAGGGACAGGGATGATCCCCAGCATTTT. Translating it yields CASSRDRDDPQHF.

This clonotype has more than one count but fewer than ten. The chain joins TRBV29-1 to TRBJ1-1, with D unclear. Germline V gene sequence: CDR1 SQVTM, CDR2 ANQGSEA. The V end lost 4 bases, the J end lost 12 bases, and 18 bases lay between the germline ends. The CDR3 spans 12 residues. The CDR3 nucleotides are TGCAGCGTTGCCCTGGAGACATCGACGACTTTCTTT. It is translated as CSVALETSTTFF.

This clonotype has just a few counts. The chain recombines TRBV11-3 with TRBJ2-3; TRBD1 matches 9 bases. Germline CDR1 SGHNT, CDR2 YENEEA. With V trimmed by 3 bases and J by 3 bases, 4 bases remained unmatched. The CDR3 extends over 15 amino acids. In DNA form, the CDR3 reads TGTGCCAGCAGCTTTGGGACAGGGAATACAGATACGCAGTATTTT. Protein: CASSFGTGNTDTQYF.

This clonotype has more than one count but fewer than ten. V gene TRBV4-2 combines with J gene TRBJ2-1; 10 bases are a match to TRBD2. Germline assignment: CDR1 LGHNA and CDR2 YNFKEQ. V lost 4 bases to trimming and J lost 8 bases; unmatched junction nucleotides: 8. The CDR3 sequence is 15 residues long. The CDR3 here is CASSLERTSGYEQFF. CDR3 coding DNA: TGTGCCAGCAGCCTAGAACGGACTAGCGGTTATGAGCAGTTCTTC.

V usage is TRBV7-9 and J usage is TRBJ2-7, with D perhaps TRBD1 or TRBD2 (6 bases each). V was shortened by 1 base and J by 1 base, with 14 bases between the two germline ends. This CDR3 has 16 residues. CDR1 is SEHNR and CDR2 is FQNEAQ in the germline V gene (reference sequence). The CDR3 DNA follows: TGTGCCAGCAGCTTAGGAGGGGGGCCCCTTTCCTACGAGCAGTACTTC. Its translation: CASSLGGGPLSYEQYF. Drawing the rest from reference TRBV7-9 and TRBJ2-7, the complete variable domain is DTGVSQNPRHKITKRGQNVTFRCDPISEHNRLYWYRQTLGQGPEFLTYFQNEAQLEKSRLLSDRFSAERPKGSFSTLEIQRTEQGDSAMYLCASSLGGGPLSYEQYFGPGTRLTVT.

This clonotype was seen many times. This chain connects TRBV6-2 or TRBV6-3 to TRBJ2-7; 7 bases match TRBD1. Germline CDR1 and CDR2: MNHEY and SVGEGT. V was pared by 8 bases and J by 5 bases, with 9 bases of the junction left unmatched. The CDR3 spans 13 residues. The DNA for the CDR3 is TGTGCCAGCCGGATCACAGGGGCCGACGAGCAGTACTTC. This sequence encodes CASRITGADEQYF.

The chain joins TRBV4-2 to TRBJ1-2; D gene unclear. Trimming removed 1 base at V and 3 bases at J, with 12 bases between. In germline, CDR1 is LGHNA, CDR2 YNFKEQ. CDR3 length: 15 amino acids. The DNA of the CDR3 is TGTGCCAGCAGCCAAGGAGGGAGGGTGGACTATGGCTACACCTTC. Translated: CASSQGGRVDYGYTF.

As DNA, the CDR3 is TGTGCCAGCAGCCAGGAGAAGTACCAAGAGACCCAGTACTTC. Residues: CASSQEKYQETQYF. The rearrangement uses TRBV11-2 and TRBJ2-5; D is unclear. Germline V CDR1 and CDR2: SGHAT, FQNNGV. There are 14 residues in the CDR3. The V end was cut by 5 bases, the J end by 0 bases, with 10 bases between.

This clonotype was seen more than once but under ten times. This chain uses TRBV19 with TRBJ2-1; D ambiguous. The germline gives CDR1 LNHDA, CDR2 SQIVND (reference sequence). V lost 5 bases to trimming and J lost 0 bases, with 8 bases between them. The length of the CDR3 is 14 residues. The CDR3 loop reads CASSVGSSYNEQFF. The CDR3 coding sequence is TGTGCCAGTAGTGTGGGTAGCTCCTACAATGAGCAGTTCTTC.

The sample holds many counts of this clonotype. The chain joins TRBV7-2 to TRBJ2-3; possible D gene TRBD2, 6 bases. CDR3 size: 15 residues. Deletions cut 7 bases from V and 3 bases from J, with 17 bases between. The germline gives CDR1 SGHTA, CDR2 FQGNSA. The CDR3: CASIWGVTGTDTQYF. CDR3 DNA: TGTGCCAGCATTTGGGGGGTTACGGGGACAGATACGCAGTATTTT.

This clonotype was counted many times. This rearrangement joins TRBV5-4 to TRBJ1-2; D is uncertain. Germline V CDR1 and CDR2: SGHNT, YYREEE (reference sequence). The CDR3 is 12 amino acids. The V gene lost 3 bases and the J gene lost 3 bases, with 6 bases spanning the gap. The CDR3 DNA is TGTGCCAGCAGCTCCGCAGACTATGGCTACACCTTC. Protein product: CASSSADYGYTF.

The rearrangement uses TRBV7-2 and TRBJ2-5; 13 nucleotides agree with TRBD2. The CDR3 has 15 residues. V lost 4 bases to trimming and J lost 5 bases; unmatched junction nucleotides: 4. Germline V gene data show CDR1 as SGHTA and CDR2 as FQGNSA. CDR3 sequence: CASSWTSGRRETQYF. DNA for the CDR3: TGTGCCAGCAGCTGGACTAGCGGGAGAAGGGAGACCCAGTACTTC.

Ten or more counts support this clonotype. The chain combines TRBV7-8 with TRBJ2-1; the match to TRBD2 covers 7 bases. In germline, CDR1 is SGHVS, CDR2 FQNEAQ. Trimming at V came to 5 bases and at J to 15 bases, leaving 22 bases not matched to a gene. There are 16 residues in the CDR3. The DNA for the CDR3 is TGTGCCAGCAGCCCTAGGGGAGGGACGGTGGACTTTCTTTGGTTCTTC. It yields the protein CASSPRGGTVDFLWFF.

J is TRBJ2-3 and V is TRBV5-6; 11 positions agree with TRBD1. CDR3 length: 15 residues. CDR1 and CDR2 from the germline V gene are SGHDT and YYEEEE. Germline trimming cut 4 bases from V and 6 bases from J; bases unmatched to any gene: 7. The CDR3 DNA follows: TGTGCCAGCAGCCCTGGACAGGGGGCAATTGATACGCAGTATTTT. This encodes CASSPGQGAIDTQYF.

The J gene is TRBJ1-1, the V gene TRBV14; TRBD1 might be the D (5 bases). The germline gives CDR1 SGHDN, CDR2 FVKESK. The CDR3 runs 14 residues. The V and J ends lost 1 base and 3 bases respectively, with 9 bases between them. The CDR3 DNA reads TGTGCCAGCAGCCAAGCGGGGGATTACACTGAAGCTTTCTTT. It codes for CASSQAGDYTEAFF.

This clonotype has a handful of counts. This chain links TRBV5-1 with TRBJ2-5; TRBD1 might be the D (5 bases). Trimming took 0 bases from V and 2 from J, leaving 14 bases between them. The CDR3 loop spans 16 amino acids. CDR1 is SGHRS, CDR2 YFSETQ, per germline. CDR3 nucleotide sequence: TGCGCCAGCAGCTTGGTAGGGGCCCGTTGGCAAGAGACCCAGTACTTC. This codes for CASSLVGARWQETQYF.

The V call is TRBV20-1, the J call TRBJ2-7, with a weak D call TRBD2 (7 bases). The CDR3 is 14 amino acids. V was trimmed by 3 bases and J by 3 bases, leaving 15 bases between them. CDR1 DFQATT and CDR2 SNEGSKA come from the germline V gene (reference sequence). The CDR3 DNA sequence: TGCAGTGCTAGTAGGGGGGGCCGGGGCTACGAGCAGTACTTC. Amino acid sequence: CSASRGGRGYEQYF.

This clonotype was observed at least ten times. This chain links TRBV18 with TRBJ1-4; no clear D gene. The V gene's germline CDR1 is KGHSH and CDR2 LQKENI. The CDR3 runs to 13 residues. V was cut by 2 bases and J by 4 bases, with 5 bases left in between. The chain's CDR3 is CASSPSLNEKLFF. CDR3 nucleotides: TGTGCCAGCTCACCAAGCCTTAATGAAAAACTGTTTTTT.

This clonotype came up a few times. CDR3 nucleotides: TGTGCCAGCAGCTCCGGGACAGGGATTATCACTGAAGCTTTCTTT. Residues: CASSSGTGIITEAFF. The chain has TRBV7-9 and TRBJ1-1, with 9 bases fitting TRBD1. This CDR3 region has 15 residues. The germline V gene encodes CDR1 SEHNR and CDR2 FQNEAQ (reference sequence). J gave up 4 bases and V 4 bases, and 7 bases lay outside the gene matches.

This clonotype was counted only a few times. The J gene is TRBJ2-7, the V gene TRBV10-2; D remains unclear. This CDR3 region has 11 residues. V shed 2 bases and J shed 9 bases, with 8 bases lying between them. CDR1 is WSHSY, CDR2 SAAADI, per germline. The CDR3: CASSEVFVQYF. The CDR3 region has the DNA TGCGCCAGCAGTGAGGTTTTTGTGCAGTACTTC.

This clonotype was detected ten times or more. The chain employs TRBV28 and TRBJ1-6; 8 positions agree with TRBD1. J lost 10 bases, V lost 3 bases, and 5 bases had no gene match. CDR1 MDHEN and CDR2 SYDVKM come from the germline V gene. This CDR3 comprises 14 residues. The CDR3 here is CASSLTGERSPLHF. The CDR3 DNA reads TGTGCCAGCAGTTTGACAGGGGAACGATCACCCCTCCACTTT.

This clonotype appeared a few times. V usage is TRBV4-1 and J usage is TRBJ2-1; D possibly corresponds to TRBD1 (5 bases). The CDR3 is 12 residues long. V shed 3 bases and J shed 7 bases, with 7 bases lying between them. Germline V gene sequence: CDR1 MGHRA, CDR2 YSYEKL. CDR3 sequence (DNA): TGCGCCAGCAGCCACCCAGGGAATGAGCAGTTCTTC. It translates to CASSHPGNEQFF.

This clonotype was seen once. The chain is built from TRBV7-6 and TRBJ2-7, with 7 positions matching TRBD2. This CDR3 is built from 13 residues. The J segment lost 2 bases and the V segment lost 8 bases, leaving 6 bases of the junction unmatched. Germline CDR1 and CDR2: SGHVS and FNYEAQ. The CDR3 sequence is CASSSSGTYEQYF. The CDR3 nucleotides read TGTGCCAGCTCCTCTAGCGGTACCTACGAGCAGTACTTC. Full variable domain (missing parts from reference TRBV7-6 and TRBJ2-7): GAGVSQSPRYKVTKRGQDVALRCDPISGHVSLYWYRQALGQGPEFLTYFNYEAQQDKSGLPNDRFSAERPEGSISTLTIQRTEQRDSAMYRCASSSSGTYEQYFGPGTRLTVT.

This clonotype was seen repeatedly, ten times or more. J is TRBJ2-1 and V is TRBV24-1; 10 bases fit TRBD2. The CDR3 is 19 residues long. V shed 2 bases and J 0 bases; nucleotides not matched to a gene: 9. Germline assignment: CDR1 KGHDR and CDR2 SFDVKD. Written as DNA, the CDR3 is TGTGCCACCAGTGATTGGGTAGCGGGAGGAATCAGCTCCTACAATGAGCAGTTCTTC. It yields the protein CATSDWVAGGISSYNEQFF.

V usage is TRBV28 and J usage is TRBJ1-2; no clear D. V was trimmed by 2 bases and J by 7 bases, leaving 14 bases between them. Germline assignment: CDR1 MDHEN and CDR2 SYDVKM. The CDR3 length is 14 residues. The CDR3 loop is CASSLRGNSLGYTF. The CDR3, as DNA: TGTGCCAGCAGTTTAAGAGGGAATTCCCTTGGCTACACCTTC.

This chain joins TRBV7-3 and TRBJ2-2; D not certain. V was pared by 2 bases and J by 3 bases, with 7 bases between. Germline CDR1 reads SGHTA; CDR2 reads FQGTGA. CDR3 length: 14 amino acids. The DNA of the CDR3 is TGTGCCAGCAGCTTATCTTCGGACACCGGGGAGCTGTTTTTT. The encoded protein is CASSLSSDTGELFF.

This clonotype came up many times. The chain couples TRBV5-1 to TRBJ2-3; tentatively, D is TRBD1 (6 bases). This CDR3 contains 14 residues. V gave up 4 bases and J gave up 2 bases, with 11 bases separating them. In germline, CDR1 is SGHRS, CDR2 YFSETQ. CDR3 in DNA: TGCGCCAGCAGCAACAGGGTGTACACAGATACGCAGTATTTT. Translating gives CASSNRVYTDTQYF.